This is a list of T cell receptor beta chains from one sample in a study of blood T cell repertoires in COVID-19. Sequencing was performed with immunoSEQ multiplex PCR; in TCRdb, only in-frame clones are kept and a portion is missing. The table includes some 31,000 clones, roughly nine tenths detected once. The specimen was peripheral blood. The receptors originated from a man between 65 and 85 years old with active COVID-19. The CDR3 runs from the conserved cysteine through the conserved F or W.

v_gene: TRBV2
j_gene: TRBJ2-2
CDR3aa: CASSKVAGVTGELFF

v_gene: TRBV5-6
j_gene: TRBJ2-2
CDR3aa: CASSLVLAGTGELFF

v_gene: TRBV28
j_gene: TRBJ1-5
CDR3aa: CASVNAQGVENQPQHF

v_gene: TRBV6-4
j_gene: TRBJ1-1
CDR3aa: CASRRSPGGGYTEAFF

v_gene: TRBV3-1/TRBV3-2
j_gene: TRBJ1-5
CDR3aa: CASSQDTFPNQPQHF

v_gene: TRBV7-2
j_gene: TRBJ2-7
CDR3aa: CASSLSGRHEQYF

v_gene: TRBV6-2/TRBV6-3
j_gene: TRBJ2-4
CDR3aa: CASSSYTGYRNQAAKNIQYF

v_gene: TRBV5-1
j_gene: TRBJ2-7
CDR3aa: CASRASGSSYEQYF

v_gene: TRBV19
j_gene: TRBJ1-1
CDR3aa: CASSVDRRNTEAFF

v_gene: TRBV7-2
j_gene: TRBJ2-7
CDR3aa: CASSLERTGQYF

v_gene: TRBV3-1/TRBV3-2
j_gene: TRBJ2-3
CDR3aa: CASSLGTSGSADTQYF

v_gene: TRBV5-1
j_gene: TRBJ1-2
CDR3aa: CASSLGGQANYGYTF

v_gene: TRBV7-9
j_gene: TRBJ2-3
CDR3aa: CASSQGAGADTQYF

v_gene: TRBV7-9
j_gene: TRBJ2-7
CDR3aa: CASSLLKDPQGDEQYF

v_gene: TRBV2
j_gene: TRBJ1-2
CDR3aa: CASRGSTSNYGYTF

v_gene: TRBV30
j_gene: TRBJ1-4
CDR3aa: CAWSVTQGVREKLFF

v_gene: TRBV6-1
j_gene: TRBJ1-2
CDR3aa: CASSELGNRGVVYGYTF

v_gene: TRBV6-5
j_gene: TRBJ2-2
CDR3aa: CAITGPSNTGELFF

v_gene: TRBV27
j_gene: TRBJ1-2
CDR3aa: CASSSSPSGTGGANYGYTF

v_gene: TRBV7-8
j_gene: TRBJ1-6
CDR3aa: CASSFVGKDSPLHF

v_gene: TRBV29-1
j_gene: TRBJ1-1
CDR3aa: CSAEGARTEAFF

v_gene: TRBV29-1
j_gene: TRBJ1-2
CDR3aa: CSVLWVQGYGYTF

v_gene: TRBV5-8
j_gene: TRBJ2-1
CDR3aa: CASSFRQGGYNEQFF

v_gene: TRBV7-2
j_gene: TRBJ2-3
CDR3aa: CASSSVIQDISDTQYF

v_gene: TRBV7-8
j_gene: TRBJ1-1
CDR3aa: CASSLSGEVEAFF

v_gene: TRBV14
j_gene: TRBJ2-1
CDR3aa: CASSQVLAPAFRYNEQFF